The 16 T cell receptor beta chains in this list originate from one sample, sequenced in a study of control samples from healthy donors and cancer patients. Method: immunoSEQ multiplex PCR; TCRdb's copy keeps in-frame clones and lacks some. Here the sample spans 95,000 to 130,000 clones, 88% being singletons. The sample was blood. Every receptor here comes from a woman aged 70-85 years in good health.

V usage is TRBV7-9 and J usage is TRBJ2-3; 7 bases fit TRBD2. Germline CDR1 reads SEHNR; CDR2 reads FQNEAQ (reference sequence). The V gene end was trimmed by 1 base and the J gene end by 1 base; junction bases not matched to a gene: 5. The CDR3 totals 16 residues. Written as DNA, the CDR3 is TGTGCCAGCAGCTTAGATCCGGGGAGGGGCACAGATACGCAGTATTTT. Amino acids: CASSLDPGRGTDTQYF.

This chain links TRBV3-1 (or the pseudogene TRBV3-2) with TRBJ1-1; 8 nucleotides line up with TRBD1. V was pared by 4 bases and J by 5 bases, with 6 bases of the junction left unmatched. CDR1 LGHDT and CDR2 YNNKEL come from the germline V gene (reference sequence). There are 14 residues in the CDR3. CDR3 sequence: CASSRAGGKTEAFF. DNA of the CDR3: TGTGCCAGCAGCCGAGCAGGGGGCAAGACTGAAGCTTTCTTT.

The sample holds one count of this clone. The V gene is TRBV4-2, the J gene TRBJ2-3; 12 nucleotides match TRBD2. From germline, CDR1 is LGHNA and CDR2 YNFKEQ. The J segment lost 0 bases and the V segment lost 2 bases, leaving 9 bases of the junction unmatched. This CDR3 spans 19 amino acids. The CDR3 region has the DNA TGTGCCAGCAGCCAATTGACTAGCGGGGGCCCTACTAGCACAGATACGCAGTATTTT. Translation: CASSQLTSGGPTSTDTQYF.

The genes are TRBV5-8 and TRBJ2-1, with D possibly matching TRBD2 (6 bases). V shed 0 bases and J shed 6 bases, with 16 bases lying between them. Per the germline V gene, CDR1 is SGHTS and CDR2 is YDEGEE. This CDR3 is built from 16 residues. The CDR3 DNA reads TGTGCCAGCAGCTTGGCGTCGCTAGCGCGAAGCAATGAGCAGTTCTTC. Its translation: CASSLASLARSNEQFF.

This CDR3 is CASSPTRTGNTGELFF. The CDR3 region has the DNA TGTGCCAGCTCACCAACGAGGACGGGGAACACCGGGGAGCTGTTTTTT. V gene TRBV18 combines with J gene TRBJ2-2; unclear D gene. Germline lookup yields CDR1 KGHSH and CDR2 LQKENI. V lost 2 bases and J 1 base, leaving 11 bases between the germline ends. This CDR3 has 16 residues. Filled out from reference TRBV18 and TRBJ2-2, the complete variable domain reads NAGVMQNPRHLVRRRGQEARLRCSPMKGHSHVYWYRQLPEEGLKFMVYLQKENIIDESGMPKERFSAEFPKEGPSILRIQQVVRGDSAAYFCASSPTRTGNTGELFFGEGSRLTVL.

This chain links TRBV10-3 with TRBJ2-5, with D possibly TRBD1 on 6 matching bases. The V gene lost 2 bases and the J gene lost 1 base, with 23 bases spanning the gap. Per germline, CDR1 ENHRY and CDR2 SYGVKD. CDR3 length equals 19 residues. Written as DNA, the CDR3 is TGTGCCATCAGTGAGCCCGACCTCGGGGTGGGCAGGGGCCAAGAGACCCAGTACTTC. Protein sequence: CAISEPDLGVGRGQETQYF.

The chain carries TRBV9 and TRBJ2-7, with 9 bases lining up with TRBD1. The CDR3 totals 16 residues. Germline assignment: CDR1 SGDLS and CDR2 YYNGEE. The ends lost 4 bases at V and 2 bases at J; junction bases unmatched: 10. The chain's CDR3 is CASSPQDRGTTYEQYF. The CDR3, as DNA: TGTGCCAGCAGCCCCCAGGACAGGGGAACGACCTACGAGCAGTACTTC.

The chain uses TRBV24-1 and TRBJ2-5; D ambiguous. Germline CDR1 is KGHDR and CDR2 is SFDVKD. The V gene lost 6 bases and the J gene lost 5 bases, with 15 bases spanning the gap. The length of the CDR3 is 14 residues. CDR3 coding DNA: TGTGCCACCAGTTTTACGCACGAAGGGGAGACCCAGTACTTC. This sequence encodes CATSFTHEGETQYF.

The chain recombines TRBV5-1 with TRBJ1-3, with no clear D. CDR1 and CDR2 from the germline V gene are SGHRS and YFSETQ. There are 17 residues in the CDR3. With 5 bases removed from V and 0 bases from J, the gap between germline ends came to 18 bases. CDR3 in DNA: TGCGCCAGCAGTAATTTGGGGAGTAAGAGCTCTGGAAACACCATATATTTT. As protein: CASSNLGSKSSGNTIYF.

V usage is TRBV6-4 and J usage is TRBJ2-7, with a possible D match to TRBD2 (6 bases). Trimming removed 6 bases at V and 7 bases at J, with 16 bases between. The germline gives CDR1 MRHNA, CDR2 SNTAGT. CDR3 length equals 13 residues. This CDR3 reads CASSTENGGEQYF. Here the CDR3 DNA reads TGTGCCAGCAGCACCGAGAATGGGGGGGAGCAGTACTTC.

This chain's CDR3 is CASARGQGVFEAFF. The CDR3 nucleotides are TGTGCCAGCGCAAGAGGGCAGGGGGTCTTTGAAGCTTTCTTT. V is TRBV5-4 and J is TRBJ1-1; 7 bases map to TRBD1. Trimming cost V 7 bases and J 7 bases; bases outside gene matches: 13. The CDR3 has 14 residues. Germline values: CDR1 SGHNT, CDR2 YYREEE (reference sequence).

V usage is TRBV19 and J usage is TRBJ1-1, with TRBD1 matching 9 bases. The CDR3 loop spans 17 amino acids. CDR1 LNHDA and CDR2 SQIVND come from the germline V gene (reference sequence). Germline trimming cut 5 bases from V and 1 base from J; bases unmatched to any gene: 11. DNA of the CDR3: TGTGCCAGTAGTCCAATCGGACAGGGGCGGAAGAACACTGAAGCTTTCTTT. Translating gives CASSPIGQGRKNTEAFF.

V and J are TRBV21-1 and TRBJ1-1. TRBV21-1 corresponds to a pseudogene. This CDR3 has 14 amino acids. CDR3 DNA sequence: TGTGCCAGCAGCAAAGCCCAGCCGAACACTGAAGCTTTCTTT. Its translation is CASSKAQPNTEAFF.

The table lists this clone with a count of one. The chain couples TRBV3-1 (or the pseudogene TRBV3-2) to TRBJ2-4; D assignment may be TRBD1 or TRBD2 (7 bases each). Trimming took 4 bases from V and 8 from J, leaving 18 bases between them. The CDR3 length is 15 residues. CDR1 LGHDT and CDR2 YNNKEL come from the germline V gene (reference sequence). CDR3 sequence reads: CASSPGGGSTDIQYF. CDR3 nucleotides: TGTGCCAGCAGCCCAGGGGGAGGGAGTACGGACATTCAGTACTTC.

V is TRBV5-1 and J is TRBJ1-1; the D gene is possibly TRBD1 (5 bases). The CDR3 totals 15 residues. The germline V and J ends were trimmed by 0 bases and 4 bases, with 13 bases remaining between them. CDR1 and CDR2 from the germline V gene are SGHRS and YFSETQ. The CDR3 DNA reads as TGCGCCAGCAGCTTGGCCGGGGCGGGGCTCACTGAAGCTTTCTTT. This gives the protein CASSLAGAGLTEAFF. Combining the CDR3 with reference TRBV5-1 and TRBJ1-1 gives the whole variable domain KAGVTQTPRYLIKTRGQQVTLSCSPISGHRSVSWYQQTPGQGLQFLFEYFSETQRNKGNFPGRFSGRQFSNSRSEMNVSTLELGDSALYLCASSLAGAGLTEAFFGQGTRLTVV.

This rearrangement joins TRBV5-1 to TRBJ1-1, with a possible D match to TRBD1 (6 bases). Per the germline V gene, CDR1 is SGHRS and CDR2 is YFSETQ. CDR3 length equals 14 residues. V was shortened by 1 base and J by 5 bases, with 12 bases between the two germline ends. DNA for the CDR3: TGCGCCAGCAGCTTGTGGGGGCCGGGGACTGAAGCTTTCTTT. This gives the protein CASSLWGPGTEAFF. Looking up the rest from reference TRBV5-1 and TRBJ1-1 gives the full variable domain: KAGVTQTPRYLIKTRGQQVTLSCSPISGHRSVSWYQQTPGQGLQFLFEYFSETQRNKGNFPGRFSGRQFSNSRSEMNVSTLELGDSALYLCASSLWGPGTEAFFGQGTRLTVV.